Each of the 29 T cell receptor beta chains below was sequenced from the same sample in a study of cytomegalovirus exposure and HLA in healthy donors. Primers for the PCR totalled 60 Vbeta and 13 Jbeta. This table comes from immunoSEQ multiplex PCR, and its TCRdb copy is limited to in-frame clones, with some not included. The data contain roughly 170,000 clones, roughly four fifths of them singletons. Sequences were obtained from PBMCs. The receptor set was obtained from a man aged 50 to 59 in good health and CMV-seronegative.

This clone was recorded a few times. The chain couples TRBV5-1 to TRBJ2-5; 10 nucleotides align to TRBD2. Germline loops: CDR1 SGHRS, CDR2 YFSETQ. Trimming cost V 0 bases and J 4 bases; bases outside gene matches: 6. CDR3 length: 16 amino acids. CDR3 sequence (DNA): TGCGCCAGCAGCTTGGGGCTAGCGGGAGTTACAGAGACCCAGTACTTC. Its protein is CASSLGLAGVTETQYF.

This chain uses TRBV7-9 with TRBJ2-7, with 7 bases identical to TRBD2. Per the germline V gene, CDR1 is SEHNR and CDR2 is FQNEAQ (reference sequence). V shed 4 bases, J shed 2 bases, and the junction held 8 bases outside the gene matches. The CDR3 loop spans 15 amino acids. Here the CDR3 DNA reads TGTGCCAGCAGCTCCTTAGCGGGCACAACCTACGAGCAGTACTTC. Its translation: CASSSLAGTTYEQYF.

This chain uses TRBV7-8 with TRBJ2-7; the D gene is possibly TRBD1 (6 bases). CDR1 and CDR2 (germline): SGHVS, FQNEAQ. The V end lost 5 bases, the J end lost 7 bases, and 12 bases lay between the germline ends. The CDR3 has 12 amino acids. In nucleotides, the CDR3 is TGTGCCAGCAGCGGCAGGGGTTGGGAGCAGTACTTC. This encodes CASSGRGWEQYF. The full variable domain, with the rest looked up from reference TRBV7-8 and TRBJ2-7, is GAGVSQSPRYKVAKRGQDVALRCDPISGHVSLFWYQQALGQGPEFLTYFQNEAQLDKSGLPSDRFFAERPEGSVSTLKIQRTQQEDSAVYLCASSGRGWEQYFGPGTRLTVT.

V is TRBV4-3 and J is TRBJ1-2, with TRBD1 matching over 8 bases. The length of the CDR3 is 13 residues. Germline loops: CDR1 LGHNA, CDR2 YSLEER. The junction had 7 bases not matched to a gene; V was cut back by 5 bases and J by 8 bases. CDR3 DNA sequence: TGCGCCAGCAGCGGACAGGGCCTAGGAGGCTACACCTTC. This codes for CASSGQGLGGYTF.

The chain is built from TRBV15 and TRBJ2-3; D may be TRBD1 (6 bases). This CDR3 is built from 16 residues. Trimming left V 5 bases short and J 5 bases short, with 20 bases between. Germline CDR1 LNHNV, CDR2 YYDKDF (reference sequence). The DNA for the CDR3 is TGTGCCACCAGCGCACGTACAGGGTCCCGCAGAGATACGCAGTATTTT. As protein: CATSARTGSRRDTQYF.

CDR3 sequence: CASSYRGLADINEQFF. The CDR3 DNA sequence: TGTGCCAGCAGTTATAGGGGACTAGCCGATATCAATGAGCAGTTCTTC. J is TRBJ2-1 and V is TRBV6-5; 9 nucleotides match TRBD2. Unmatched junction bases numbered 9, after V lost 3 bases and J lost 6 bases. Germline loops: CDR1 MNHEY, CDR2 SVGAGI. The CDR3 length is 16 residues.

The chain couples TRBV9 to TRBJ1-3; TRBD1 might be the D (5 bases). Germline V gene lookup returns CDR1 SGDLS and CDR2 YYNGEE. Trimming removed 4 bases at V and 2 bases at J, with 10 bases between. The CDR3 has 14 residues. CDR3 bases: TGTGCCAGCAGCCCCCAGACAGCTGGAAACACCATATATTTT. This gives the protein CASSPQTAGNTIYF.

The chain is built from TRBV4-2 and TRBJ1-5; D unresolved. Per germline, CDR1 LGHNA and CDR2 YNFKEQ. Trimming removed 1 base at V and 4 bases at J, with 2 bases between. The CDR3 spans 12 residues. In nucleotides, the CDR3 is TGTGCCAGCAGCCAAGTAAATCAGCCCCAGCATTTT. The encoded protein is CASSQVNQPQHF.

This clone was observed a single time. The DNA for the CDR3 is TGCGCCAGCTCCTCCGGGACTAGGGGCAATGAGCAGTTCTTC. Amino acid sequence: CASSSGTRGNEQFF. The rearrangement joins TRBV5-1 to TRBJ2-1, with TRBD2 identical over 8 bases. The germline V gene encodes CDR1 SGHRS and CDR2 YFSETQ. Losses at the gene ends were 7 bases for V and 6 bases for J; bases not matched to a gene: 9. The CDR3 runs to 14 residues.

J is TRBJ1-6 and V is TRBV10-3, with 9 positions matching TRBD1. The ends lost 6 bases at V and 10 bases at J; junction bases unmatched: 7. Germline assignment: CDR1 ENHRY and CDR2 SYGVKD. The CDR3 has 14 residues. The CDR3 is CAISGQGWSSPLHF. CDR3 sequence (DNA): TGTGCCATCAGCGGACAGGGGTGGAGCTCACCCCTCCACTTT.

The V call is TRBV15, the J call TRBJ1-4; D remains unclear. CDR3 length: 15 amino acids. Trimming removed 0 bases from V and 5 bases from J, with 10 bases in between. The germline V gene has CDR1 LNHNV and CDR2 YYDKDF (reference sequence). CDR3 protein: CATSRDYGENEKLFF. The CDR3 DNA reads as TGTGCCACCAGCAGAGATTACGGGGAGAATGAAAAACTGTTTTTT.

The chain carries TRBV19 and TRBJ1-5, with D possibly matching TRBD1 (5 bases). The CDR3 has 13 residues. Germline-derived CDR1 and CDR2 are LNHDA and SQIVND (reference sequence). V gave up 7 bases and J gave up 5 bases, with 12 bases separating them. CDR3 sequence (DNA): TGTGCCAGTACCTCCAGGGCTTATCAGCCCCAGCATTTT. It encodes CASTSRAYQPQHF. Complete variable domain (other parts from reference TRBV19 and TRBJ1-5): DGGITQSPKYLFRKEGQNVTLSCEQNLNHDAMYWYRQDPGQGLRLIYYSQIVNDFQKGDIAEGYSVSREKKESFPLTVTSAQKNPTAFYLCASTSRAYQPQHFGDGTRLSIL.

The V gene is TRBV21-1, the J gene TRBJ2-1; TRBD1 reflects the table's D call only, with no check against the DNA. TRBV21-1 has pseudogene status. The CDR3 sequence is 15 residues long. DNA of the CDR3: TGTGCCAGCAGCAAAGCGACAGGCCCCGAGGATGAGCAGTTCTTC. Its protein is CASSKATGPEDEQFF.

The chain recombines TRBV18 with TRBJ2-1; D may be TRBD1 (6 bases). The CDR3 is 17 residues long. The germline V and J ends were trimmed by 3 bases and 1 base, with 16 bases remaining between them. In germline, CDR1 is KGHSH, CDR2 LQKENI. CDR3 protein: CASSPRGPAASYNEQFF. The CDR3 bases are TGTGCCAGCTCACCCAGGGGACCGGCAGCTTCCTACAATGAGCAGTTCTTC.

The V gene is TRBV4-1, the J gene TRBJ2-3; a weak D match, TRBD2 (6 bases). CDR1 is MGHRA, CDR2 YSYEKL, per germline. Between the trimmed V and J ends, which lost 2 bases and 3 bases, there was a span of 18 bases. This CDR3 spans 17 amino acids. The CDR3 DNA reads as TGCGCCAGCAGCCAATATACGGTTAGCGGCGGAACAGATACGCAGTATTTT. This codes for CASSQYTVSGGTDTQYF.

The J gene is TRBJ2-7, the V gene TRBV7-3; 7 bases align to TRBD1. Germline-derived CDR1 and CDR2 are SGHTA and FQGTGA. The CDR3 covers 12 residues. The V segment lost 4 bases and the J segment 5 bases; nucleotides outside the gene matches: 2. Here the CDR3 DNA reads TGTGCCAGCAGCTCCACAGGGGACGAGCAGTACTTC. Translating it yields CASSSTGDEQYF.

The count of this clone is one. This chain uses TRBV4-2 with TRBJ1-4; D gene uncertain. CDR1 is LGHNA and CDR2 is YNFKEQ in the germline V gene. There are 14 residues in the CDR3. Between the trimmed V and J ends, which lost 4 bases and 6 bases, there was a span of 12 bases. The CDR3 DNA follows: TGTGCCAGCAGCCCCAGTTATTCTGATGAAAAACTGTTTTTT. Translating it yields CASSPSYSDEKLFF.

This chain connects TRBV10-3 to TRBJ1-4; a possible D gene is TRBD1 (6 bases). This CDR3 has 15 amino acids. Trimming removed 2 bases from V and 4 bases from J, with 11 bases in between. CDR1 and CDR2 (germline): ENHRY, SYGVKD. The CDR3 sequence is CAISEKQGSNEKLFF. Written as DNA, the CDR3 is TGTGCCATCAGTGAGAAACAGGGAAGTAATGAAAAACTGTTTTTT.

This clone was seen a handful of times. The rearrangement joins TRBV9 to TRBJ1-4; TRBD1 might be the D (6 bases). The CDR3 is 15 amino acids. Germline lookup yields CDR1 SGDLS and CDR2 YYNGEE. The V and J ends lost 5 bases and 7 bases respectively, with 18 bases between them. The CDR3 sequence is CASSSGGQGGEKLFF. In nucleotides, the CDR3 is TGTGCCAGCAGTAGCGGGGGGCAGGGAGGTGAAAAACTGTTTTTT.

The chain employs TRBV27 and TRBJ2-3; a possible D gene is TRBD1 (5 bases). V gave up 6 bases and J gave up 0 bases, with 13 bases separating them. This CDR3 has 15 amino acids. Germline V gene data show CDR1 as MNHEY and CDR2 as SMNVEV (reference sequence). CDR3 region: CASRLSRVSTDTQYF. The CDR3 DNA sequence: TGTGCCAGCAGGCTCTCCAGGGTTAGCACAGATACGCAGTATTTT.

This clone was seen a single time. The rearrangement uses TRBV4-2 and TRBJ2-4; TRBD1 matches at 7 bases. The CDR3 spans 14 residues. Trimming took 4 bases from V and 5 from J; bases not matched to a gene: 5. Germline values: CDR1 LGHNA, CDR2 YNFKEQ. The CDR3 region is CASSRGTGENIQYF. The CDR3 DNA is TGTGCCAGCAGCCGAGGAACAGGGGAAAACATTCAGTACTTC.

This sequence joins TRBV5-1 and TRBJ1-2; D is possibly TRBD1 (6 bases). There are 13 residues in the CDR3. V was clipped by 2 bases and J by 3 bases, with 8 bases between them. Germline V gives CDR1 SGHRS, CDR2 YFSETQ. The CDR3 reads CASSFEGDYGYTF. The CDR3 coding sequence is TGCGCCAGCAGCTTTGAGGGGGACTATGGCTACACCTTC.

The chain uses TRBV19 and TRBJ1-3; D unclear. The germline V gene encodes CDR1 LNHDA and CDR2 SQIVND (reference sequence). V dropped 4 bases and J dropped 4 bases, with 14 bases sitting between them. This CDR3 contains 15 residues. CDR3 in DNA: TGTGCCAGTAGTACCTCCGGGGTAATCGGAAACACCATATATTTT. Translating it yields CASSTSGVIGNTIYF.

V gene TRBV7-2 combines with J gene TRBJ2-5; D is possibly TRBD2 (6 bases). The CDR3 has 15 residues. Germline V gene sequence: CDR1 SGHTA, CDR2 FQGNSA. The V end was cut by 0 bases, the J end by 5 bases, with 13 bases between. The CDR3 sequence: CASSLAGLARETQYF. CDR3 DNA sequence: TGTGCCAGCAGCTTAGCGGGGCTAGCGAGGGAGACCCAGTACTTC.

This clone turned up a few times. The V and J genes are TRBV6-5 and TRBJ1-5; D may be TRBD1 (6 bases). V was trimmed by 6 bases and J by 1 base, leaving 13 bases between them. The germline gives CDR1 MNHEY, CDR2 SVGAGI. The CDR3 sequence is 15 residues long. The chain's CDR3 is CASRGAGGSNQPQHF. In nucleotides, the CDR3 is TGTGCCAGCAGGGGGGCGGGGGGAAGCAATCAGCCCCAGCATTTT.

V is TRBV19 and J is TRBJ2-1; 9 bases are a match to TRBD1. Germline V gives CDR1 LNHDA, CDR2 SQIVND (reference sequence). V shed 4 bases, J shed 3 bases, and the junction held 7 bases outside the gene matches. The CDR3 sequence is 16 residues long. The CDR3 reads CASSTPGQGFYNEQFF. The CDR3 bases are TGTGCCAGTAGTACACCGGGACAGGGCTTCTACAATGAGCAGTTCTTC.

This clone was observed a handful of times. The CDR3 DNA follows: TGCGCCAGCAGCTTGGGGACAGGGACGGAAAAACTGTTTTTT. It codes for CASSLGTGTEKLFF. This rearrangement joins TRBV5-1 to TRBJ1-4, with 8 bases that match TRBD1. This CDR3 has 14 amino acids. Trimming took 0 bases from V and 8 from J; bases not matched to a gene: 3. Germline V gene data show CDR1 as SGHRS and CDR2 as YFSETQ.

J is TRBJ2-3 and V is TRBV7-9, with D possibly matching TRBD1 (5 bases). Trimming took 5 bases from V and 1 from J, leaving 13 bases between them. Germline loops: CDR1 SEHNR, CDR2 FQNEAQ (reference sequence). The CDR3 is 15 amino acids. The CDR3 DNA follows: TGTGCCAGCAGCCCTCAGGGCGAAGGCACAGATACGCAGTATTTT. Translating it yields CASSPQGEGTDTQYF.

The rearrangement joins TRBV6-5 to TRBJ1-5; maybe TRBD1 (6 bases). Trimming took 2 bases from V and 3 from J, leaving 8 bases between them. This CDR3 has 14 residues. Germline assignment: CDR1 MNHEY and CDR2 SVGAGI. For the CDR3, the DNA is TGTGCCAGCAGTTACGACAGGTACAATCAGCCCCAGCATTTT. This gives the protein CASSYDRYNQPQHF.